This TCR beta chain is from a study of type 1 and type 2 diabetes patients. The overall study: Samples came from type 1 diabetic, type 2 diabetic or nondiabetic people, recruited in China. From PBMCs, CD4+ and CD8+ T cells were isolated by magnetic microbeads. Study-wide results and caveats: V and J gene usage correlated at roughly 0.97 between type 2 diabetes and control samples.

About this clonotype itself: Its antigen remains unidentified.

The PCR template was genomic DNA. Amplification of the beta chain CDR3 used 30 forward and 13 reverse multiplex primers. Each CDR3 protein gets one entry after TCRdb re-called the multiplex PCR reads with MiXCR. Here the sample spans around 300,000 distinct CDR3 sequences, 40% to 50% being singletons. The germline V and J ends were trimmed by 7 bases and 3 bases, with 15 bases remaining between them. Germline V gene data show CDR1 as GTSNPN and CDR2 as SVGIG (reference sequence). CDR3 length: 13 amino acids. The receptor was derived from a man in his late teens or twenties with type 2 diabetes. The sample comprised peripheral blood mononuclear cells (PBMCs). V usage is TRBV30 and J usage is TRBJ1-1, with D perhaps TRBD1 (6 bases). The CDR3, as DNA: TGTGCCTTTTCGACGAGGGGGGACACTGAAGCTTTCTTT. Its translation is CAFSTRGDTEAFF.